The TCR beta chain described here comes from a study of early T cells in non-severe SARS-CoV-2 infection. In TCRdb, the 5' RACE reads were re-called with MiXCR into one record per CDR3 protein. The data hold 50,000 to 60,000 distinct CDR3 sequences, with approximately 8% observed a single time. The CDR3 has 15 amino acids. Germline V gives CDR1 SGHVS, CDR2 FQNEAQ. The V end was cut by 3 bases, the J end by 2 bases, with 11 bases between. The receptor was isolated from an adult who was a healthcare worker with PCR-confirmed SARS-CoV-2 infection or an uninfected control (not recorded which). Sequencing was done on a sample of whole blood. V and J are TRBV7-8 and TRBJ1-5; TRBD1 is a possible D gene (5 bases). CDR3 coding DNA: TGTGCCAGCAGCTTTAGGGGTGGGGGCAATCAGCCCCAGCATTTT. Amino acid sequence: CASSFRGGGNQPQHF.